A single sample is the source of the 13 T cell receptor beta chains below, sequenced in a study of human T cells and chemical hapten exposure. The time point here: patch test 1, 2 weeks after DPC sensitization. The treatment: therapeutic diphenylcyclopropenone sensitization with weekly scalp DPC. TCRdb independently ran MiXCR on the RACE reads; one entry per CDR3 protein. Of about 120,000 distinct CDR3 sequences listed, roughly an eighth are singletons. Sequences were derived from whole blood, sampled in connection with sensitization to the hapten diphenylcyclopropenone (DPC). These TCRs come from a man aged 18 to 30 with alopecia areata. Some clones in this sample may be carry-over from other donors' samples.

This clonotype was seen repeatedly, ten times or more. This chain connects TRBV7-6 to TRBJ2-2; 7 bases are shared with TRBD2. The length of the CDR3 is 17 residues. Trimming took 7 bases from V and 0 from J; bases not matched to a gene: 11. In germline, CDR1 is SGHVS, CDR2 FNYEAQ. The CDR3 nucleotides read TGTGCCAGCACCCACCCGACTGGGGGGGCGAACACCGGGGAGCTGTTTTTT. It is translated as CASTHPTGGANTGELFF.

This clonotype was picked up a small number of times. The chain recombines TRBV6-1 with TRBJ2-7; D is undetermined. The V gene's germline CDR1 is MNHNS and CDR2 SASEGT. The V and J ends lost 2 bases and 3 bases respectively, with 14 bases between them. This CDR3 region has 15 residues. Written as DNA, the CDR3 is TGTGCCAGCAGTGAATTGGTCAGAGCTAGCTACGAGCAGTACTTC. This translates into CASSELVRASYEQYF.

The V call is TRBV7-6, the J call TRBJ2-1; the match to TRBD2 covers 8 bases. V lost 2 bases and J lost 6; bases outside the gene matches: 6. CDR3 length equals 15 residues. Germline V gene sequence: CDR1 SGHVS, CDR2 FNYEAQ. CDR3 loop: CASSLTAGASNEQFF. For the CDR3, the DNA is TGTGCCAGCAGCTTAACAGCGGGGGCCTCCAATGAGCAGTTCTTC.

This clonotype was picked up a small number of times. V gene TRBV5-3 combines with J gene TRBJ2-7, with TRBD1 matching 8 bases. TRBV5-3 is treated as an ORF (open reading frame) with a function not yet certain. J was trimmed by 6 bases and V by 7 bases; bases with no gene match: 12. The CDR3 runs 14 residues. The CDR3 DNA follows: TGTGCCAGACACTGGGCCAGGGGGCCCGGCGAGCAGTACGTC. Translating gives CARHWARGPGEQYV.

The chain joins TRBV28 to TRBJ1-6; maybe TRBD1 (6 bases). Germline V CDR1 and CDR2: MDHEN, SYDVKM. The CDR3 is made up of 13 amino acids. V lost 6 bases and J lost 9, with 12 bases in between. The CDR3 loop reads CASSNRVSSPLHF. The CDR3 nucleotides are TGTGCCAGCAGCAACAGGGTTTCTTCACCCCTCCACTTT.

This clonotype was seen only a few times. The chain recombines TRBV12-3 or TRBV12-4 with TRBJ1-6; tentative D call: TRBD1 (5 bases). The CDR3 consists of 13 residues. V was shortened by 4 bases and J by 9 bases, with 10 bases between the two germline ends. The CDR3 DNA reads as TGTGCCAGCAGTTCGGGGGGGACTTCACCCCTCCACTTT. It codes for CASSSGGTSPLHF.

There are a few counts of this clonotype. The chain uses TRBV7-6 and TRBJ2-7; 10 bases are a match to TRBD2. Germline CDR1 and CDR2: SGHVS and FNYEAQ. CDR3 length: 16 amino acids. V shed 4 bases and J 5 bases; nucleotides not matched to a gene: 11. The CDR3 nucleotides read TGTGCCAGCAGCTGGGATAGAGCGGGGGGGCCAAACGAGCAGTACGTC. Amino acids: CASSWDRAGGPNEQYV.

This clonotype was seen repeatedly, ten times or more. The chain couples TRBV7-7 to TRBJ2-7; D gene unclear. This CDR3 contains 14 residues. Germline CDR1 SSHAT, CDR2 FNYEAQ (reference sequence). The germline V and J ends were trimmed by 7 bases and 6 bases, with 19 bases remaining between them. CDR3 region: CASTPALSTSEQYV. CDR3 sequence (DNA): TGTGCCAGCACGCCCGCCCTGAGCACGAGCGAGCAGTACGTC.

This rearrangement joins TRBV27 to TRBJ1-1; TRBD1 is a possible D gene (5 bases). The CDR3 extends over 13 amino acids. Trimming removed 4 bases from V and 5 bases from J, with 11 bases in between. Germline CDR1 is MNHEY and CDR2 is SMNVEV (reference sequence). DNA for the CDR3: TGTGCCAGCAGTTGGGCAGGGTGGACTGAAGCTTTCTTT. Protein product: CASSWAGWTEAFF.

The genes are TRBV19 and TRBJ1-1; tentative D call: TRBD1 (6 bases). The CDR3 has 16 residues. Per germline, CDR1 LNHDA and CDR2 SQIVND (reference sequence). V lost 7 bases to trimming and J lost 6 bases, with 24 bases between them. The DNA of the CDR3 is TGTGCCAGTACCTACGACGGGGGGGCCGTAGTCGCTGAAGCTTTCTTT. Residues: CASTYDGGAVVAEAFF.

This chain connects TRBV4-1 to TRBJ1-3; D gene uncertain. V was shortened by 3 bases and J by 0 bases, with 6 bases between the two germline ends. This CDR3 contains 14 residues. Germline loops: CDR1 MGHRA, CDR2 YSYEKL. Here the CDR3 DNA reads TGCGCCAGCAGCCACCTTAACTCTGGAAACACCATATATTTT. Translating it yields CASSHLNSGNTIYF.

This clonotype has only a few counts. The chain uses TRBV12-3 or TRBV12-4 and TRBJ2-7; TRBD1 matches at 9 bases. The junction had 2 bases not matched to a gene; V was cut back by 8 bases and J by 0 bases. CDR3 size: 13 residues. The CDR3 reads CASRQGVSYEQYF. In nucleotides, the CDR3 is TGTGCCAGCCGACAGGGGGTCTCCTACGAGCAGTACTTC.

The chain recombines TRBV5-1 with TRBJ1-2; D perhaps matches TRBD1 (6 bases). Germline assignment: CDR1 SGHRS and CDR2 YFSETQ. The V gene lost 0 bases and the J gene lost 3 bases, with 9 bases spanning the gap. The CDR3 consists of 14 residues. The CDR3 DNA reads as TGCGCCAGCAGCTTGGAGCCAGGGGACTATGGCTACACCTTC. Encoded protein: CASSLEPGDYGYTF.